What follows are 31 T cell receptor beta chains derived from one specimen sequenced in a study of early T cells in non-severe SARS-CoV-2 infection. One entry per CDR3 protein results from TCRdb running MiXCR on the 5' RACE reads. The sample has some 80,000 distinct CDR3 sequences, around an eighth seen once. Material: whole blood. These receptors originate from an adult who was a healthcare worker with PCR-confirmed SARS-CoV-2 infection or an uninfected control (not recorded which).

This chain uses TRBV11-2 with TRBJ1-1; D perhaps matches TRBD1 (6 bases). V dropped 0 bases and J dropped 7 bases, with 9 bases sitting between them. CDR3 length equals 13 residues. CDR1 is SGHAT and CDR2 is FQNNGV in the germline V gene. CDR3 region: CASSLDSGVEAFF. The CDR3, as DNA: TGTGCCAGCAGCTTAGATTCAGGGGTTGAAGCTTTCTTT. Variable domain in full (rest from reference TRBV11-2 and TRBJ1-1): EAGVAQSPRYKIIEKRQSVAFWCNPISGHATLYWYQQILGQGPKLLIQFQNNGVVDDSQLPKDRFSAERLKGVDSTLKIQPAKLEDSAVYLCASSLDSGVEAFFGQGTRLTVV.

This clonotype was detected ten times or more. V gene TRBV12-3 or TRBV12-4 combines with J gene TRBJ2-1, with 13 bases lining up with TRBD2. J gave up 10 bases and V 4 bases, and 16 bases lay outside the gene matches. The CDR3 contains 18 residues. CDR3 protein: CASSWERLAGGPKWEQFF. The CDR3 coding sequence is TGTGCCAGCAGTTGGGAGCGACTAGCGGGAGGCCCAAAATGGGAGCAGTTCTTC.

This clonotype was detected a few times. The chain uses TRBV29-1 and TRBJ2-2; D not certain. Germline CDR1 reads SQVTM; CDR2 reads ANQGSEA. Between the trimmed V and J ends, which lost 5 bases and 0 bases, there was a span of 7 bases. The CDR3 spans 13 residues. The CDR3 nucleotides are TGCAGCGTTACCAGACCGAACACCGGGGAGCTGTTTTTT. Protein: CSVTRPNTGELFF.

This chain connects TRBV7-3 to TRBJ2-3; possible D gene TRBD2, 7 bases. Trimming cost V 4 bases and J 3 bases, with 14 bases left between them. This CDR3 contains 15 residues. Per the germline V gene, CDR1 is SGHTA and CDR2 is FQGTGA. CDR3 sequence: CASSSGGLATDTQYF. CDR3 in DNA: TGTGCCAGCAGCTCCGGGGGGCTAGCGACAGATACGCAGTATTTT. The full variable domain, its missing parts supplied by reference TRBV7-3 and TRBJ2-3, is GAGVSQTPSNKVTEKGKYVELRCDPISGHTALYWYRQSLGQGPEFLIYFQGTGAADDSGLPNDRFFAVRPEGSVSTLKIQRTERGDSAVYLCASSSGGLATDTQYFGPGTRLTVL.

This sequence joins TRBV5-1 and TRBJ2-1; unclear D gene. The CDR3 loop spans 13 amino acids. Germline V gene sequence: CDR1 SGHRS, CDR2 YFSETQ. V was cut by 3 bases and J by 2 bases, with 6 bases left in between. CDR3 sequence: CASSWDAYNEQFF. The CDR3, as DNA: TGCGCCAGCAGCTGGGATGCCTACAATGAGCAGTTCTTC. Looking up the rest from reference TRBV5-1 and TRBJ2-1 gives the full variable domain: KAGVTQTPRYLIKTRGQQVTLSCSPISGHRSVSWYQQTPGQGLQFLFEYFSETQRNKGNFPGRFSGRQFSNSRSEMNVSTLELGDSALYLCASSWDAYNEQFFGPGTRLTVL.

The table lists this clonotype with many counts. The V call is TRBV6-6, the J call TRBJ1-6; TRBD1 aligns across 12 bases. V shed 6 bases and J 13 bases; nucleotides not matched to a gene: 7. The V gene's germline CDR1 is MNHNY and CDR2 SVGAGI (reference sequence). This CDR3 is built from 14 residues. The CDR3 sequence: CASSSGQGASPLHF. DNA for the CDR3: TGTGCCAGCAGCTCGGGACAGGGGGCATCGCCCCTCCACTTT.

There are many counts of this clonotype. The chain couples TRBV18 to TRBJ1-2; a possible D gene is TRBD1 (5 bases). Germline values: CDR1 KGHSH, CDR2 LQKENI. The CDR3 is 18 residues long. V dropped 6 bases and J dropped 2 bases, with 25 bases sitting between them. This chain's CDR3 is CASSAEQIDSQRNYGYTF. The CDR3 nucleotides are TGTGCCAGCTCTGCTGAACAGATCGACAGTCAACGAAACTATGGCTACACCTTC.

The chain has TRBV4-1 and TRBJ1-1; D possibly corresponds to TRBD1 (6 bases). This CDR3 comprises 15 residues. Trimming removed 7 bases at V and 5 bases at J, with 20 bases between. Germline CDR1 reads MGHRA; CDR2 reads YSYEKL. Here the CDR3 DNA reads TGCGCCAGCACCCAGGGGAACGGGCGGGGTACTGAAGCTTTCTTT. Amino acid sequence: CASTQGNGRGTEAFF.

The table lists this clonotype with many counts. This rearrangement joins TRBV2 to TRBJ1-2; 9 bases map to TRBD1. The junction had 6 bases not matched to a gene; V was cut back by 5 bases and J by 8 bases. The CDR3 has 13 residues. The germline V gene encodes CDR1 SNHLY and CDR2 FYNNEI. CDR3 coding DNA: TGTGCCAGCAGTAGGGACAGGGTCGTGGGCTACACCTTC. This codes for CASSRDRVVGYTF. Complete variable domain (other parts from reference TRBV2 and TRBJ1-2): EPEVTQTPSHQVTQMGQEVILRCVPISNHLYFYWYRQILGQKVEFLVSFYNNEISEKSEIFDDQFSVERPDGSNFTLKIRSTKLEDSAMYFCASSRDRVVGYTFGSGTRLTVV.

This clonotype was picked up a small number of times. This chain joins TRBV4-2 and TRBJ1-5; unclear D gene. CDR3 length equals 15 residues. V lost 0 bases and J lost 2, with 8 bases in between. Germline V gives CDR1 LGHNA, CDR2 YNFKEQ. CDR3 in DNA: TGTGCCAGCAGCCAAGATCCCCGTGGCAATCAGCCCCAGCATTTT. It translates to CASSQDPRGNQPQHF.

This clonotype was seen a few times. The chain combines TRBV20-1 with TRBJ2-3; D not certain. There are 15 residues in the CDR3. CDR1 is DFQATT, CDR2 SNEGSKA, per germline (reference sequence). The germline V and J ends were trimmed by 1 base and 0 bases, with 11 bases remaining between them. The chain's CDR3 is CSARGPHGSTDTQYF. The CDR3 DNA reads TGCAGTGCTAGAGGGCCCCACGGGAGCACAGATACGCAGTATTTT.

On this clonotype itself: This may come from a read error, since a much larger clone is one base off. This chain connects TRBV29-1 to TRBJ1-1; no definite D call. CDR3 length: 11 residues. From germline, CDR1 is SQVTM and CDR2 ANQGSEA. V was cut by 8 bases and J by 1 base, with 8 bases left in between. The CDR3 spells CSIQRNTEAFF. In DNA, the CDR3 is TGCAGCATTCAGCGGAACACTGAAGCTTTCTTT.

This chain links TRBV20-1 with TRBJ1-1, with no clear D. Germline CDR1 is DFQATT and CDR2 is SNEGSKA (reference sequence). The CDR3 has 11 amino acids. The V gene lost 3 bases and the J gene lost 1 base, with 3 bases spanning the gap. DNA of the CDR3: TGCAGTGCTAGTGGGAACACTGAAGCTTTCTTT. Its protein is CSASGNTEAFF.

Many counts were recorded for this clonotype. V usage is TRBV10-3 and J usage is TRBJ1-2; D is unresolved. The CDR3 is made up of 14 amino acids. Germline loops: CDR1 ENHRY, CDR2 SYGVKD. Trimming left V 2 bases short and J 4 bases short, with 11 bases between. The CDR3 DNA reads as TGTGCCATCAGTGAGGTTAAGGGCCCCTATGGCTACACCTTC. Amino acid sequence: CAISEVKGPYGYTF.

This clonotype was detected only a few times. CDR3 loop: CASSLFGDNTEAFF. The CDR3 nucleotides read TGCGCCAGCAGCTTGTTTGGGGATAACACTGAAGCTTTCTTT. The chain links TRBV5-1 to TRBJ1-1; D call uncertain. This CDR3 contains 14 residues. CDR1 and CDR2 (germline): SGHRS, YFSETQ. V lost 1 base and J lost 2, with 9 bases in between.

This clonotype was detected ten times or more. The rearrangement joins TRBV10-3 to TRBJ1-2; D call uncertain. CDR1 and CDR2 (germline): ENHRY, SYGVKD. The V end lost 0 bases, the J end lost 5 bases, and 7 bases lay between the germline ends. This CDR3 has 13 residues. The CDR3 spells CAISESREYGYTF. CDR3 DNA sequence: TGTGCCATCAGTGAGTCTAGGGAATATGGCTACACCTTC.

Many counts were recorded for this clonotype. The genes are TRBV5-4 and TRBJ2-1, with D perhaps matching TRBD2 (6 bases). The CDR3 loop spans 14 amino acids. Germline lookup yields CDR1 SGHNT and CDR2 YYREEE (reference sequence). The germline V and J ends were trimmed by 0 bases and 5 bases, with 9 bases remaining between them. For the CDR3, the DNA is TGTGCCAGCAGCTTGGGCGGGGATAACAATGAGCAGTTCTTC. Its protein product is CASSLGGDNNEQFF.

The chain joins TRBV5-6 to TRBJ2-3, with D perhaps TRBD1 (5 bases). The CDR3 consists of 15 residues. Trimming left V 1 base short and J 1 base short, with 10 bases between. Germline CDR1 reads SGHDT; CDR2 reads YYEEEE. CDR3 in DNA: TGTGCCAGCAGCTTGTCAGGGTCCCGCACAGATACGCAGTATTTT. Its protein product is CASSLSGSRTDTQYF.

CDR3 bases: TGTGCCAGCAGTTTATCGAGCGGGAGAATCGGGGAGCTGTTTTTT. Translation: CASSLSSGRIGELFF. J is TRBJ2-2 and V is TRBV27; 8 bases map to TRBD2. Germline CDR1 reads MNHEY; CDR2 reads SMNVEV (reference sequence). V gave up 0 bases and J gave up 7 bases; unmatched junction bases: 4. The CDR3 loop spans 15 amino acids.

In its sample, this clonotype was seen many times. In nucleotides, the CDR3 is TGCAGTGCGAGACAGATGAACACTGAAGCTTTCTTT. This encodes CSARQMNTEAFF. This chain joins TRBV20-1 and TRBJ1-1; weak D call: TRBD1 (5 bases). From germline, CDR1 is DFQATT and CDR2 SNEGSKA (reference sequence). V was shortened by 6 bases and J by 0 bases, with 8 bases between the two germline ends. The CDR3 is 12 residues long.

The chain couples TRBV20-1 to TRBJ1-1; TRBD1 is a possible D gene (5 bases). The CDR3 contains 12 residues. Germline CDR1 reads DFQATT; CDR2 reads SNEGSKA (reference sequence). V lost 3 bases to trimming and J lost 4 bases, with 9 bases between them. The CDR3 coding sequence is TGCAGTGCTAGCGTCCAGGGCACTGAAGCTTTCTTT. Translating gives CSASVQGTEAFF.

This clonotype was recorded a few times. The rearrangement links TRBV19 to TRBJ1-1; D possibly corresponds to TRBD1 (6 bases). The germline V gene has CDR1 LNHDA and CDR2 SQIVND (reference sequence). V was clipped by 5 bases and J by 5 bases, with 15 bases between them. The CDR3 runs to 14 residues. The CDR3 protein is CASSGWTERTEAFF. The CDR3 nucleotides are TGTGCCAGTAGTGGATGGACAGAAAGGACTGAAGCTTTCTTT.

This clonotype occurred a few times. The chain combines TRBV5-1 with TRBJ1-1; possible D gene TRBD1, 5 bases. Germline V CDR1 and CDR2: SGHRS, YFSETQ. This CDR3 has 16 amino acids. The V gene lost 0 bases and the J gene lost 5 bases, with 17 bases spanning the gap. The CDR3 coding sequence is TGCGCCAGCAGCTTGGATCCAACCAGGGCTTTGACTGAAGCTTTCTTT. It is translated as CASSLDPTRALTEAFF.

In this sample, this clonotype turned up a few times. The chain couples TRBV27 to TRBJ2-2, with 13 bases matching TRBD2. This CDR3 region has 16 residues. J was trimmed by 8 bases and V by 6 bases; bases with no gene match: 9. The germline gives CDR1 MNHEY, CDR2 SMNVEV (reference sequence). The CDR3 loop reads CASSPQGLAGIGELFF. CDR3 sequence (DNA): TGTGCCAGCAGCCCCCAGGGACTAGCGGGAATTGGGGAGCTGTTTTTT.

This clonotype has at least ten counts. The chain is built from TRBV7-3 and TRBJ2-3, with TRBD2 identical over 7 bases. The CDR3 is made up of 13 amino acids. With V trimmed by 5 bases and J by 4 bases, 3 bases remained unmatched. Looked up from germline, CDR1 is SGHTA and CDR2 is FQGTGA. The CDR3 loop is CASSPGLADTQYF. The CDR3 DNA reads TGTGCCAGCAGCCCTGGACTAGCAGATACGCAGTATTTT.

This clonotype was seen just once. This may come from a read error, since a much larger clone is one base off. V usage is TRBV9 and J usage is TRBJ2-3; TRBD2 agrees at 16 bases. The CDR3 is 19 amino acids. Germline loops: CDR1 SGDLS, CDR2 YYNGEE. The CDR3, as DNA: TGTGTCAGCAGCGTGGAACCGGGACTAGCGGGAGGGCCCACAGATACGCAGTATTTT. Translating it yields CVSSVEPGLAGGPTDTQYF.

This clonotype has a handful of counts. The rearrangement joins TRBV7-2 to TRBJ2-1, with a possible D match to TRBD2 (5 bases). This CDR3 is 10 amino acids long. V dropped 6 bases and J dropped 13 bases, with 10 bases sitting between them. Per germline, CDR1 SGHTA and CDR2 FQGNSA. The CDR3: CASSSGIQFF. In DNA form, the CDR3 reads TGTGCCAGCAGTTCGGGGATTCAGTTCTTC.

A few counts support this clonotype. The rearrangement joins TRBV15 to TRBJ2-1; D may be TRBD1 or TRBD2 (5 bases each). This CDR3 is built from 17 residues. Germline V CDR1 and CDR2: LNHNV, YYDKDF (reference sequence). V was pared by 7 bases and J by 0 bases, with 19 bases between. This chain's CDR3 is CATNLGRFPASYNEQFF. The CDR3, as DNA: TGTGCCACCAACCTGGGACGATTCCCCGCCTCCTACAATGAGCAGTTCTTC.

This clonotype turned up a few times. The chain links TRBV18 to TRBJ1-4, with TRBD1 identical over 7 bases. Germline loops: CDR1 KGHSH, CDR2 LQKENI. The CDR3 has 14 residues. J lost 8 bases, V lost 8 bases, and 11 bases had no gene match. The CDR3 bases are TGTGCCAGCCAAGCAGGGGGAGGAAAAGAAAAACTGTTTTTT. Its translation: CASQAGGGKEKLFF.

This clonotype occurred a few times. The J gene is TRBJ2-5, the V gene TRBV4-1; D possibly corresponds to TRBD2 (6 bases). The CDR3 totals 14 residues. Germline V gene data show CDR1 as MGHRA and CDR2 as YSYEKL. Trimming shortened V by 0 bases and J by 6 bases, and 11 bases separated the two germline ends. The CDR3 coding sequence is TGCGCCAGCAGCCAAGAGGGGGGACGGAAGACCCAGTACTTC. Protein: CASSQEGGRKTQYF.

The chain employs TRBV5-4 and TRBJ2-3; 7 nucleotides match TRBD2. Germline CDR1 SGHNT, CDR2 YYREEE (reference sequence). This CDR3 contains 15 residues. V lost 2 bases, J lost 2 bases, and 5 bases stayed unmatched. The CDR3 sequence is CASSLGGSNTDTQYF. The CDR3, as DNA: TGTGCCAGCAGCTTAGGCGGGAGTAACACAGATACGCAGTATTTT.